These T cell receptor beta chains were read from a single sample in a study of shared clonotypes between healthy human individuals. Libraries were prepared by immunoSEQ multiplex PCR; TCRdb keeps only in-frame clonotypes and omits some of them. The sample records more than 2,000,000 clones, 90% to 95% being singletons. Sequences were obtained from naive CD4+ T cells sorted from blood. The source is a man between 18 and 35 years old in good health. Each CDR3 is given with its conserved first and last residue. The D gene is left open where the match is weak. Clone size is given for some rows only: seen once, a few or many times, or a class if the clone is expanded.

J gene,clone size,V gene,D gene,CDR3 DNA,CDR3 protein
TRBJ2-7,.,TRBV18,.,TGTGCCAGCTCACCACCTGCGGGGGCGGTCTACGAGCAGTACTTC,CASSPPAGAVYEQYF
TRBJ1-5,.,TRBV19,TRBD1,TGTGCCAGTAGTATGCAGGGGGGCCAGCCCCAGCATTTT,CASSMQGGQPQHF
TRBJ1-6,.,TRBV7-2,.,TGTGCCAGCAGCTTAGAATCTGTATGGGTAGAAGGGAATTCACCCCTCCACTTT,CASSLESVWVEGNSPLHF
TRBJ2-1,.,TRBV18,.,TGTGCCAGCTCACCGGAGGGGGGGGGCCCCCTCAATGAGCAGTTCTTC,CASSPEGGGPLNEQFF
TRBJ1-1,.,TRBV7-9,TRBD1,TGTGCCAGCAGCACCCAGGGGGTTATGAACACTGAAGCTTTCTTT,CASSTQGVMNTEAFF
TRBJ1-5,.,TRBV4-1,.,TGCGCCAGCAGCCACGCCAAGACGGATAGCAATCAGCCCCAGCATTTT,CASSHAKTDSNQPQHF
TRBJ2-7,.,TRBV2,.,TGTGCCAGCAGTGATAACAGGGCCTACGAGCAGTACTTC,CASSDNRAYEQYF
TRBJ1-3,.,TRBV4-1,.,TGCGCCAGCAGCCTCGAGCTGTGGGGAACGGTGAACTCTGGAAACACCATATATTTT,CASSLELWGTVNSGNTIYF
TRBJ1-2,.,TRBV7-6,.,TGTGCCAGCAGCTTAATCTCCGGGTATGGCTACACCTTC,CASSLISGYGYTF
TRBJ2-7,.,TRBV10-3,TRBD2,TGTGCCATCAGTGAGTCCCATGCGGGAGGGGGCGAGCAGTACTTC,CAISESHAGGGEQYF
TRBJ1-6,few,TRBV9,.,TGTGCCAGCAGCGTAGCCCCAGAGAGGGGTTCACCCCTCCACTTT,CASSVAPERGSPLHF
TRBJ2-1,.,TRBV28,.,TGTGCCAGCAGTTTCTTCAATGAGCAGTTCTTC,CASSFFNEQFF
TRBJ2-7,.,TRBV5-1,.,TGCGCCAGCAGCTTGATCCCGGGGAGTAACTACGAGCAGTACTTC,CASSLIPGSNYEQYF